This passage covers 21 T cell receptor beta chains from one sample sequenced in a study of blood T cell repertoires in COVID-19. Sequenced by immunoSEQ multiplex PCR; TCRdb stores in-frame clones only, minus some. The data contain tens of thousands of clones, 70% to 85% of them singletons. The material sequenced was peripheral blood. These receptors all stem from a man between 65 and 79 years old with acute or convalescent COVID-19.

The table lists this clone with a few counts. The chain combines TRBV5-1 with TRBJ2-1; TRBD1 is a possible D gene (6 bases). The CDR3 is made up of 16 amino acids. Trimming pared 5 bases from V and 4 bases from J, leaving 19 bases between. Looked up from germline, CDR1 is SGHRS and CDR2 is YFSETQ. DNA for the CDR3: TGCGCCAGCAGAATTACGACAGGAGAACTTTACAATGAGCAGTTCTTC. Its translation is CASRITTGELYNEQFF.

The chain employs TRBV4-1 and TRBJ1-3, with D unresolved. V was pared by 4 bases and J by 0 bases, with 10 bases between. From germline, CDR1 is MGHRA and CDR2 YSYEKL. The CDR3 totals 15 residues. As DNA, the CDR3 is TGCGCCAGCAGCCGACAACACGACTCTGGAAACACCATATATTTT. This translates into CASSRQHDSGNTIYF.

The chain combines TRBV19 with TRBJ2-3, with TRBD2 identical over 13 bases. V lost 6 bases and J lost 1; bases outside the gene matches: 1. The germline gives CDR1 LNHDA, CDR2 SQIVND (reference sequence). CDR3 length: 15 amino acids. The CDR3 nucleotides read TGTGCCAGTAGCGGACTAGCGGGGGGCACAGATACGCAGTATTTT. This translates into CASSGLAGGTDTQYF.

The chain carries TRBV30 and TRBJ2-7, with 8 bases identical to TRBD2. The V and J ends lost 1 base and 3 bases, in that order; junction bases with no gene match: 8. Looked up from germline, CDR1 is GTSNPN and CDR2 is SVGIG (reference sequence). This CDR3 region has 15 residues. CDR3 in amino acids: CAWSGAGEMIYEQYF. CDR3 bases: TGTGCCTGGAGTGGAGCGGGGGAAATGATCTACGAGCAGTACTTC.

The chain is built from TRBV29-1 and TRBJ2-5; the D is unclear. This CDR3 has 13 residues. The germline CDR1 and CDR2 sequences are SQVTM and ANQGSEA. Trimming stripped 7 bases from V and 4 bases from J, with 16 bases between. The CDR3 sequence: CSGIPTVSETQYF. The CDR3 DNA reads TGCAGCGGAATACCCACAGTCTCAGAGACCCAGTACTTC.

This rearrangement joins TRBV5-6 to TRBJ1-2; 11 bases are a match to TRBD1. This CDR3 comprises 13 residues. Germline V gene data show CDR1 as SGHDT and CDR2 as YYEEEE. J gave up 8 bases and V 4 bases, and 4 bases lay outside the gene matches. CDR3 region: CASSTGQGEGYTF. In DNA, the CDR3 is TGTGCCAGCAGCACGGGACAGGGGGAAGGCTACACCTTC.

This chain connects TRBV6-5 to TRBJ2-2; 9 positions match TRBD1. This CDR3 spans 15 amino acids. J gave up 7 bases and V 6 bases, and 9 bases lay outside the gene matches. The germline CDR1 and CDR2 sequences are MNHEY and SVGAGI. The DNA for the CDR3 is TGTGCCAGCAGGGTTGGACAGGGGAGTAGCGGGGAGCTGTTTTTT. Translation gives CASRVGQGSSGELFF.

CDR3 loop: CASSQIVGTGPTGELFF. CDR3 coding DNA: TGTGCCAGCTCACAAATAGTCGGGACAGGACCCACCGGGGAGCTGTTTTTT. The genes are TRBV18 and TRBJ2-2; the match to TRBD1 covers 8 bases. Losses at the gene ends were 4 bases for V and 4 bases for J; bases not matched to a gene: 11. CDR3 length equals 17 residues. From germline, CDR1 is KGHSH and CDR2 LQKENI.

The V and J genes are TRBV7-2 and TRBJ1-5; D perhaps matches TRBD1 (5 bases). CDR3 length equals 15 residues. Germline CDR1 is SGHTA and CDR2 is FQGNSA. Trimming left V 1 base short and J 3 bases short, with 10 bases between. Here the CDR3 reads CASSLVSGPNQPQHF. CDR3 coding DNA: TGTGCCAGCAGCTTAGTTTCAGGGCCCAATCAGCCCCAGCATTTT.

The chain combines TRBV10-3 with TRBJ2-6; tentatively, D is TRBD1 (6 bases). This CDR3 has 16 residues. V was shortened by 0 bases and J by 4 bases, with 10 bases between the two germline ends. CDR1 is ENHRY, CDR2 SYGVKD, per germline. The CDR3 sequence: CAISESRGSGANVLTF. CDR3 sequence (DNA): TGTGCCATCAGTGAGTCGAGGGGGAGCGGGGCCAACGTCCTGACTTTC.

The J gene is TRBJ1-5, the V gene TRBV6-5; maybe TRBD1 (6 bases). In germline, CDR1 is MNHEY, CDR2 SVGAGI. The CDR3 is 15 residues long. Trimming removed 6 bases at V and 0 bases at J, with 12 bases between. In DNA form, the CDR3 reads TGTGCCAGCAGCCTGAGCAGGGGTAGCAATCAGCCCCAGCATTTT. Its translation is CASSLSRGSNQPQHF.

The chain couples TRBV4-1 to TRBJ2-3; TRBD1 aligns across 12 bases. CDR1 MGHRA and CDR2 YSYEKL come from the germline V gene. V was clipped by 3 bases and J by 5 bases; unmatched bases: 12. This CDR3 comprises 18 residues. Here the CDR3 DNA reads TGCGCCAGCAGCCAGTCCTTCCCGGGACAGGGGGCAATAGATACGCAGTATTTT. As protein: CASSQSFPGQGAIDTQYF.

The genes are TRBV5-1 and TRBJ1-1; the D is unclear. Trimming pared 0 bases from V and 2 bases from J, leaving 8 bases between. Germline V CDR1 and CDR2: SGHRS, YFSETQ. This CDR3 is built from 14 residues. Here the CDR3 DNA reads TGCGCCAGCAGCTTGGGTATGACAAACACTGAAGCTTTCTTT. Its protein is CASSLGMTNTEAFF.

CDR3 amino acids: CASSEFTGAGEKLFF. The CDR3 DNA sequence: TGTGCCAGCAGTGAATTTACAGGGGCCGGAGAAAAACTGTTTTTT. The J gene is TRBJ1-4, the V gene TRBV6-1; 7 bases are shared with TRBD1. V was pared by 2 bases and J by 8 bases, with 8 bases of the junction left unmatched. Germline CDR1 MNHNS, CDR2 SASEGT. The CDR3 spans 15 residues.

This clone was observed a handful of times. In DNA, the CDR3 is TGTGCCAGTAGTATGAAGTACAGGGGGAGCTCCTATAATTCACCCCTCCACTTT. Its translation: CASSMKYRGSSYNSPLHF. This chain uses TRBV19 with TRBJ1-6; 8 bases map to TRBD1. The CDR3 runs to 18 residues. Germline V gives CDR1 LNHDA, CDR2 SQIVND (reference sequence). V lost 3 bases to trimming and J lost 0 bases; unmatched junction nucleotides: 7.

This clone occurred a few times. The genes are TRBV6-5 and TRBJ2-1; 9 bases line up with TRBD2. CDR1 and CDR2 (germline): MNHEY, SVGAGI. V shed 11 bases and J 7 bases; nucleotides not matched to a gene: 12. The CDR3 totals 14 residues. The CDR3 nucleotides read TGTGCCTTACAGCCTAGCGGGGCAGCTAATGAGCAGTTCTTC. Residues: CALQPSGAANEQFF.

In this sample, this clone turned up a few times. This sequence joins TRBV27 and TRBJ1-2; D is undetermined. In germline, CDR1 is MNHEY, CDR2 SMNVEV (reference sequence). The V end lost 2 bases, the J end lost 2 bases, and 6 bases lay between the germline ends. This CDR3 has 13 amino acids. In DNA, the CDR3 is TGTGCCAGCAGTTTAAGAGAAAACTATGGCTACACCTTC. Its protein product is CASSLRENYGYTF.

This clone was detected once. The chain combines TRBV6-6 with TRBJ1-6; TRBD1 might be the D (5 bases). Germline V gives CDR1 MNHNY, CDR2 SVGAGI (reference sequence). CDR3 length: 16 residues. Between the trimmed V and J ends, which lost 7 bases and 0 bases, there was a span of 13 bases. For the CDR3, the DNA is TGTGCCAGCACTACGACAGATAGCTCCTATAATTCACCCCTCCACTTT. Translated, it gives CASTTTDSSYNSPLHF.

The chain combines TRBV12-3 or TRBV12-4 with TRBJ2-3; D unclear. V was cut by 3 bases and J by 6 bases, with 7 bases left in between. This CDR3 spans 12 amino acids. The CDR3 sequence: CASSFHGDTQYF. CDR3 coding DNA: TGTGCCAGCAGTTTCCACGGTGATACGCAGTATTTT.

This clone counts as medium-sized (0.01 to 0.1%). CDR3 in amino acids: CASRASTGGYTEAFF. CDR3 nucleotide sequence: TGTGCCAGCAGAGCTTCCACAGGGGGCTACACTGAAGCTTTCTTT. The V and J genes are TRBV2 and TRBJ1-1; TRBD1 matches at 9 bases. The CDR3 is made up of 15 amino acids. The germline CDR1 and CDR2 sequences are SNHLY and FYNNEI. With 6 bases clipped from V and 3 bases from J, the junction kept 8 bases outside the gene matches. The full variable domain, in which reference TRBV2 and TRBJ1-1 provide the parts outside the CDR3, is EPEVTQTPSHQVTQMGQEVILRCVPISNHLYFYWYRQILGQKVEFLVSFYNNEISEKSEIFDDQFSVERPDGSNFTLKIRSTKLEDSAMYFCASRASTGGYTEAFFGQGTRLTVV.

The J gene is TRBJ1-1, the V gene TRBV7-9; 7 bases align to TRBD1. CDR3 length equals 13 residues. Germline V gene data show CDR1 as SEHNR and CDR2 as FQNEAQ (reference sequence). V lost 5 bases and J lost 4; bases outside the gene matches: 4. CDR3 in amino acids: CASSRQGGTEAFF. For the CDR3, the DNA is TGTGCCAGCAGCAGACAGGGTGGCACTGAAGCTTTCTTT.